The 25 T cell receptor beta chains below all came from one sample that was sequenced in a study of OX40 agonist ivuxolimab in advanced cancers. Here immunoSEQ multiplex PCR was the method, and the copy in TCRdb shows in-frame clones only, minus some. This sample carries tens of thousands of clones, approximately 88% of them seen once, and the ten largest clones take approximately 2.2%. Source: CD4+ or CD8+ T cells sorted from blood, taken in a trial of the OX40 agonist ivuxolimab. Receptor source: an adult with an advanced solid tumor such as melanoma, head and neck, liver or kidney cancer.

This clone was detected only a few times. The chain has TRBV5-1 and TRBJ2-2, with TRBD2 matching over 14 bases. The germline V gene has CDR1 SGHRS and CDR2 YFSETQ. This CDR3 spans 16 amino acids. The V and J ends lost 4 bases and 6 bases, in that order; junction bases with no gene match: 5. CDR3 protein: CASSPGLAGGSGELFF. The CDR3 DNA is TGCGCCAGCAGCCCCGGACTAGCGGGAGGATCCGGGGAGCTGTTTTTT.

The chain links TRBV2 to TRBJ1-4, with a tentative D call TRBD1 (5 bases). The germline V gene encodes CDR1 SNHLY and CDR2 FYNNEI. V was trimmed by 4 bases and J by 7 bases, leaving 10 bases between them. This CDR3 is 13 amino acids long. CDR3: CASSGKGSEKLFF. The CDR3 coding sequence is TGTGCCAGCAGTGGGAAGGGGAGTGAAAAACTGTTTTTT.

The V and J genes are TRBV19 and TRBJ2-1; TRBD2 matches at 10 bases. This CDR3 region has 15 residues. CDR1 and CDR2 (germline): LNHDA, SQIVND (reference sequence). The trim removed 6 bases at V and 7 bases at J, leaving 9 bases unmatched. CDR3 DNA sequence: TGTGCCAGTAGCCCTGCACTAGCGGGGTCTAATGAGCAGTTCTTC. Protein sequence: CASSPALAGSNEQFF.

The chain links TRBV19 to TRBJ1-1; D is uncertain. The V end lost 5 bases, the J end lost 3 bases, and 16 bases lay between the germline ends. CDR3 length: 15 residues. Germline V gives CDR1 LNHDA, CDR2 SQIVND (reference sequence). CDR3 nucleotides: TGTGCCAGTAGTTCTTTACTCAGGTCGGACACTGAAGCTTTCTTT. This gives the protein CASSSLLRSDTEAFF.

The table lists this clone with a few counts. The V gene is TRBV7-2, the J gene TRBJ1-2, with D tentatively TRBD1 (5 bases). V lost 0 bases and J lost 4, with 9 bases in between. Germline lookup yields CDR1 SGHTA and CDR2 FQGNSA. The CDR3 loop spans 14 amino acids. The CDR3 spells CASSLASGSYGYTF. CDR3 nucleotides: TGTGCCAGCAGCTTAGCGTCAGGGAGCTATGGCTACACCTTC.

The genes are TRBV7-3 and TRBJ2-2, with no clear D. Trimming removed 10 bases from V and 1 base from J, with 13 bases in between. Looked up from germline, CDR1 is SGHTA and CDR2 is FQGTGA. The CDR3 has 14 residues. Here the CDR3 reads CATRRLLNTGELFF. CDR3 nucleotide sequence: TGTGCCACCCGCCGTCTTTTGAACACCGGGGAGCTGTTTTTT.

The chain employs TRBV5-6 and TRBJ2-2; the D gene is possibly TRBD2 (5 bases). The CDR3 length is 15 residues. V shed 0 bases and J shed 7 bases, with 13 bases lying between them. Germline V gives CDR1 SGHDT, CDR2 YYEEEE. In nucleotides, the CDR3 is TGTGCCAGCAGCTTGGCCGCTAGGGAGCTCGGGGAGCTGTTTTTT. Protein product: CASSLAARELGELFF.

CDR3 bases: TGTGCCAGCAGCTCAAGGCGGCGGGGGGAACGAGAGACCCAGTACTTC. It specifies CASSSRRRGERETQYF. The chain uses TRBV7-3 and TRBJ2-5; 8 bases map to TRBD2. After removal of 4 bases from V and 4 bases from J, the junction contained 11 bases not matched to a gene. CDR3 length: 16 amino acids. Germline CDR1 is SGHTA and CDR2 is FQGTGA.

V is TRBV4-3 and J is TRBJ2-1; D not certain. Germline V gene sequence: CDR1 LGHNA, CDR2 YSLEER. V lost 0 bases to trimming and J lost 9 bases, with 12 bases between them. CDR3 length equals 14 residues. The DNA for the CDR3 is TGCGCCAGCAGCCAAGAATATAGAGGAGTTGAGCAGTTCTTC. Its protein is CASSQEYRGVEQFF.

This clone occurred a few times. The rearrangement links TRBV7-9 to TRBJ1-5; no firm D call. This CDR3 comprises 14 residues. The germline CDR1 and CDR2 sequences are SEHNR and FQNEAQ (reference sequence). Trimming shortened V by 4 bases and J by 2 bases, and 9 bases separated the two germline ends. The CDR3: CASSSSLGNQPQHF. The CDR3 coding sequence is TGTGCCAGCAGCTCTAGTTTGGGCAATCAGCCCCAGCATTTT.

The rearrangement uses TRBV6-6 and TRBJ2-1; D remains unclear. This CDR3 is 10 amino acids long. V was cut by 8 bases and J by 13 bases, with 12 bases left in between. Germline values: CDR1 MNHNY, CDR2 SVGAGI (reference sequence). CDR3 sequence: CASHKGSQFF. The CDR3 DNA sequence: TGTGCCAGCCACAAGGGTTCCCAGTTCTTC.

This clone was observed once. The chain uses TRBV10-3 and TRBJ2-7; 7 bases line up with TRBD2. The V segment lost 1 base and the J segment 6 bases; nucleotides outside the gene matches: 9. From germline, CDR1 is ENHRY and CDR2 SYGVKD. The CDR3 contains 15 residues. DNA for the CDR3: TGTGCCATCAGTGAGTTAGGGAGGGGCCGGGGCGAGCAGTACTTC. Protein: CAISELGRGRGEQYF.

CDR3 in amino acids: CASSSRLAGAQETQYF. CDR3 nucleotides: TGTGCCAGTAGTTCGAGACTAGCGGGGGCCCAAGAGACCCAGTACTTC. This chain links TRBV19 with TRBJ2-5; 12 bases map to TRBD2. J gave up 1 base and V 5 bases, and 5 bases lay outside the gene matches. CDR1 is LNHDA, CDR2 SQIVND, per germline (reference sequence). CDR3 length: 16 amino acids.

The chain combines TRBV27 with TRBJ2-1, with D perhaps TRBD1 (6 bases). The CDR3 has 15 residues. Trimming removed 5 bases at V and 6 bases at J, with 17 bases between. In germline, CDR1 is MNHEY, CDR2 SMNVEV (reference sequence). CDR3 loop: CASSPLLGASNEQFF. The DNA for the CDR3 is TGTGCCAGCAGTCCTCTTTTGGGGGCAAGCAATGAGCAGTTCTTC.

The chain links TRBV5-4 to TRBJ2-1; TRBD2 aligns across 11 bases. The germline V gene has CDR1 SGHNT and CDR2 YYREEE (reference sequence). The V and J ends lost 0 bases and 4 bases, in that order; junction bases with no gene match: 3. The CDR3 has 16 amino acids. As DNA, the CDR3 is TGTGCCAGCAGCTTGGGGGGACTAGCGGAATACAATGAGCAGTTCTTC. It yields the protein CASSLGGLAEYNEQFF.

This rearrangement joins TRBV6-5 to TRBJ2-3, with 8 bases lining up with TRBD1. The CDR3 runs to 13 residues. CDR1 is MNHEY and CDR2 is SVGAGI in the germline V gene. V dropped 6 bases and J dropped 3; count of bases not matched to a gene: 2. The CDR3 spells CASRGTGTDTQYF. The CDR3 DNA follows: TGTGCCAGCAGGGGGACAGGTACAGATACGCAGTATTTT.

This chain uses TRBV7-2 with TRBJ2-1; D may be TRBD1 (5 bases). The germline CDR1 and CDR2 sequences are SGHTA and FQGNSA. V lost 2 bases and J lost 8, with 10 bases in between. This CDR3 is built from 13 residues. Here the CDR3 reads CASSLIWGYEQFF. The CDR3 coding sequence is TGTGCCAGCAGCTTAATTTGGGGCTATGAGCAGTTCTTC.

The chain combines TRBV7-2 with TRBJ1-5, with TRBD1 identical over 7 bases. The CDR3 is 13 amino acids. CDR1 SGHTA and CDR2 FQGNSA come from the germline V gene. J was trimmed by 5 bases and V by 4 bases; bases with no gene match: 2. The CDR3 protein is CASSSTGDQPQHF. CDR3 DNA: TGTGCCAGCAGCTCAACAGGGGATCAGCCCCAGCATTTT.

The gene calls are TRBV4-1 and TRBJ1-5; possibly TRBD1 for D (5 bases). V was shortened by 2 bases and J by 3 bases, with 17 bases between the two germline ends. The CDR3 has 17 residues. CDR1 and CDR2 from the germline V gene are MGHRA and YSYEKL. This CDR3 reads CASSQRVVRGYNQPQHF. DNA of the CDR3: TGCGCCAGCAGCCAACGGGTCGTACGGGGGTACAATCAGCCCCAGCATTTT.

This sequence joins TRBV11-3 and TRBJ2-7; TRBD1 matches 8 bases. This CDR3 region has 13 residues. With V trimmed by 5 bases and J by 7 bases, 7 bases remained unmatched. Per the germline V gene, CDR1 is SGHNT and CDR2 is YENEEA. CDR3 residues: CASSQGARWEQYF. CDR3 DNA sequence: TGTGCCAGCAGCCAGGGGGCGAGGTGGGAGCAGTACTTC. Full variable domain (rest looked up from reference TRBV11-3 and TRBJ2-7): EAGVVQSPRYKIIEKKQPVAFWCNPISGHNTLYWYLQNLGQGPELLIRYENEEAVDDSQLPKDRFSAERLKGVDSTLKIQPAELGDSAVYLCASSQGARWEQYFGPGTRLTVT.

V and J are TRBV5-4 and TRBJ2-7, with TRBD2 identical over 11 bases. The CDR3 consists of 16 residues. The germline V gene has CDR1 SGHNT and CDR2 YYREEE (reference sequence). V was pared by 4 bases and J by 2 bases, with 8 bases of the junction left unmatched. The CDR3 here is CASSPVGSGRAYEQYF. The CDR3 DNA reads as TGTGCCAGCAGCCCGGTCGGTAGCGGGAGGGCCTACGAGCAGTACTTC.

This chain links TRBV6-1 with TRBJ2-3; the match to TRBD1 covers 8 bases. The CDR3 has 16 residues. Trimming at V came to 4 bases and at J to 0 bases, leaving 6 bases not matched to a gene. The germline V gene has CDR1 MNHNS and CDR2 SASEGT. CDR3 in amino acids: CASSGGTGLSTDTQYF. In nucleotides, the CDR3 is TGTGCCAGCAGTGGAGGGACAGGACTAAGCACAGATACGCAGTATTTT.

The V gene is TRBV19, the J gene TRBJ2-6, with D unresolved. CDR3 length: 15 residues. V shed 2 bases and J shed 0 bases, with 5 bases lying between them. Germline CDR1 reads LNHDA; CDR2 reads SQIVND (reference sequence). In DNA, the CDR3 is TGTGCCAGTAGTATACCGGGCTCTGGGGCCAACGTCCTGACTTTC. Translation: CASSIPGSGANVLTF.

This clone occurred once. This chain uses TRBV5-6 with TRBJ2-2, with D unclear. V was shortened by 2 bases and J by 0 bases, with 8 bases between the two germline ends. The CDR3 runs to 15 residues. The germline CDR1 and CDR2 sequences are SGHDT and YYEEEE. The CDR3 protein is CASSFYSPNTGELFF. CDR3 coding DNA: TGTGCCAGCAGCTTTTACAGTCCGAACACCGGGGAGCTGTTTTTT. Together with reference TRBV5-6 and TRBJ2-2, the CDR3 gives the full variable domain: DAGVTQSPTHLIKTRGQQVTLRCSPKSGHDTVSWYQQALGQGPQFIFQYYEEEERQRGNFPDRFSGHQFPNYSSELNVNALLLGDSALYLCASSFYSPNTGELFFGEGSRLTVL.

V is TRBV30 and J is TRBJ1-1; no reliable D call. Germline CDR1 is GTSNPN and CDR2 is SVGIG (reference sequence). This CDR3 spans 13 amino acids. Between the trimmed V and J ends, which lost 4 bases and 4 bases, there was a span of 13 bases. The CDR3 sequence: CAWTRGPVTEAFF. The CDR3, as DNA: TGTGCCTGGACCCGAGGCCCCGTCACTGAAGCTTTCTTT.